This T cell receptor (beta chain) derives from a study of T cells after yellow fever vaccination. Study-wide points: A large majority of primary-vaccination clones showed up again after the booster (approximately 95% CD4, 75% to 90% CD8).

MiXCR, applied by TCRdb to the 5' RACE reads, yields one record per CDR3 protein. The repertoire holds 250,000 to 400,000 distinct CDR3 sequences, with approximately 4% as singletons. The CDR3 sequence is 12 residues long. Trimming removed 3 bases at V and 8 bases at J, with 7 bases between. Germline CDR1 is SGHTA and CDR2 is FQGNSA. A few counts support this clonotype. Its antigen is currently unknown. The clonotype comes from a man between 18 and 35 years old who received the YFV17D yellow fever vaccine. This material consisted of PBMCs, taken 15 days after the yellow fever booster vaccination. The chain has TRBV7-2 and TRBJ1-4; D unclear. CDR3 in DNA: TGTGCCAGCAGCTTTTTGTCGGAAAAACTGTTTTTT. This codes for CASSFLSEKLFF.